This T cell receptor beta chain was identified in a study of regulatory T cells in long-lasting Graves disease. This clonotype occurred many times. CDR1 GTSNPN and CDR2 SVGIG come from the germline V gene (reference sequence). The CDR3 covers 12 residues. The V and J ends lost 4 bases and 0 bases respectively, with 6 bases between them. Stated time point: newly diagnosed GD, antithyroid drugs for less than 3 months. TCR sequences were obtained from RNA taken from PBMCs. EDTA tubes collected roughly 9 milliliters of peripheral blood. Arm-PCR with iRepertoire HTBI primers amplified the CDR3 regions for these TCR beta libraries. TCRdb recomputed calls from the multiplex PCR reads with MiXCR, one row per CDR3 protein. Altogether around 450,000 distinct CDR3 sequences are present, just under 15% being singletons, with the ten largest covering 16%. These same data were also listed under a study on T cells in Graves' hyperthyroidism and ophthalmopathy.

The receptor's source is a young woman with Graves disease. This material consisted of peripheral blood mononuclear cells (PBMCs), taken at new diagnosis, from a patient treated with antithyroid drugs. The V and J genes are TRBV30 and TRBJ2-5; D is ambiguous. CDR3 loop: CAWTRYQETQYF. The CDR3 bases are TGTGCCTGGACGAGATACCAAGAGACCCAGTACTTC.